This TCR beta chain was sequenced during a study of T-cell memory formation after mild COVID-19. Study conclusions and caveats: The pre-infection memory compartment contained some responding clones, suggesting cross-reactive memory joined. Second-wave clones with a day 37 peak had unconfirmed SARS-CoV-2 specificity.

V lost 5 bases to trimming and J lost 7 bases, with 20 bases between them. Looked up from germline, CDR1 is SGHAT and CDR2 is FQNNGV. The length of the CDR3 is 15 residues. As to this clonotype: The antigen remains unidentified.

TCRdb used MiXCR to reprocess the 5' RACE reads, holding one entry per CDR3 protein. The table records about 400,000 distinct CDR3 sequences, more than 20% of them present only once. The sequenced sample was PBMCs or a T cell subset sorted from them (not recorded which). The chain carries TRBV11-2 and TRBJ1-1; the D gene is possibly TRBD1 (6 bases). The sequence was obtained from an adult woman who had mild COVID-19 (a few samples of this study predate the infection). Cell type and time point are not known. For the CDR3, the DNA is TGTGCCAGCAGCCAACTCCGATGGGGGGCTGGTGAAGCTTTCTTT. Translation: CASSQLRWGAGEAFF.